Listed here are 24 T cell receptor beta chains from one sample, sequenced in a study of molecular identifiers for immune sequencing clone quantification. Via MiXCR, TCRdb re-called the PCR reads, giving one row per CDR3 protein. Of about 320,000 distinct CDR3 sequences detected, about 21% appear once; the ten largest clones hold approximately 0.83%. The specimen sequenced was naive CD8+ T cells from blood, with Jurkat cell RNA spiked in. The subset here: FACS-sorted CD8+CD4-CCR7+CD45RA+ naive T cells. All receptors come from a human donor in good health. Some libraries in this study had Jurkat cell RNA spiked in.

This clonotype has more than one count but fewer than ten. CDR3: CASSPETSGRAYEQFF. In DNA form, the CDR3 reads TGCGCCAGCAGCCCAGAGACTAGCGGGAGGGCCTATGAGCAGTTCTTC. The chain uses TRBV4-3 and TRBJ2-1; 14 bases agree with TRBD2. This CDR3 spans 16 amino acids. V was pared by 4 bases and J by 8 bases, with 7 bases of the junction left unmatched. Germline CDR1 is LGHNA and CDR2 is YSLEER.

On this clonotype itself: This sequence may be a read error, since a much larger clone differs from it by one base. The V gene is TRBV21-1, the J gene TRBJ2-5; TRBD1 was called by the table and not checked on the DNA. TRBV21-1 is annotated as a pseudogene. This CDR3 has 15 amino acids. CDR3: CASSVRGQPQETQYF. CDR3 bases: TGTGCCAGCAGCGTGCGGGGACAGCCCCAAGAGACCCAGTACTTC.

This chain links TRBV4-1 with TRBJ1-6; 7 bases are shared with TRBD1. CDR3 size: 15 residues. Per germline, CDR1 MGHRA and CDR2 YSYEKL. The ends lost 1 base at V and 7 bases at J; junction bases unmatched: 4. The CDR3 region is CASSQGDRANSPLHF. In nucleotides, the CDR3 is TGCGCCAGCAGCCAAGGAGACAGGGCCAATTCACCCCTCCACTTT.

A remark on this clonotype: Here the CDR3 omits its conserved ending phenylalanine or tryptophan, so a read error is the likely source. The chain combines TRBV29-1 with TRBJ2-3; no reliable D call. The CDR3 is 14 residues long. The ends were cut back, 4 bases at V and 0 bases at J, with 11 bases in the middle. Germline values: CDR1 SQVTM, CDR2 ANQGSEA. This CDR3 reads CSVGDFTSTDTQYS. CDR3 nucleotide sequence: TGCAGCGTTGGCGACTTCACCAGCACAGATACGCAGTATTCT.

This chain uses TRBV7-9 with TRBJ2-5, with D tentatively TRBD2 (5 bases). This CDR3 region has 14 residues. Germline lookup yields CDR1 SEHNR and CDR2 FQNEAQ (reference sequence). Trimming left V 2 bases short and J 4 bases short, with 11 bases between. In DNA, the CDR3 is TGTGCCAGCAGCTTAACTAGGAGCGGAGAGACCCAGTACTTC. Protein sequence: CASSLTRSGETQYF.

The V gene is TRBV4-1, the J gene TRBJ2-7; TRBD2 matches at 10 bases. The V and J ends lost 3 bases and 3 bases, in that order; junction bases with no gene match: 5. Per the germline V gene, CDR1 is MGHRA and CDR2 is YSYEKL. This CDR3 comprises 15 residues. The CDR3 here is CASSHSLAGDYEQYF. CDR3 nucleotides: TGCGCCAGCAGCCATTCCCTAGCGGGGGACTACGAGCAGTACTTC.

Details on this clonotype: A read error may be the cause here, since a much bigger clone is one base away. The chain carries TRBV29-1 and TRBJ2-5; D is possibly TRBD1 (6 bases). Germline CDR1 is SQVTM and CDR2 is ANQGSEA. CDR3 size: 13 residues. The CDR3 spells CCSTGTLGETQYF. CDR3 sequence (DNA): TGCTGCTCCACCGGGACATTGGGGGAGACCCAGTACTTC.

In this sample, this clonotype turned up many times. The CDR3, as DNA: TGTGCCAGCAGTTACGGGTCAGGTTCCTACGAGCAGTACTTC. As protein: CASSYGSGSYEQYF. V and J are TRBV6-5 and TRBJ2-7; no firm D call. Trimming stripped 2 bases from V and 1 base from J, with 9 bases between. The CDR3 consists of 14 residues. Looked up from germline, CDR1 is MNHEY and CDR2 is SVGAGI.

This chain uses TRBV10-3 with TRBJ2-7; D remains unclear. The germline gives CDR1 ENHRY, CDR2 SYGVKD. CDR3 length equals 15 residues. Trimming removed 2 bases from V and 3 bases from J, with 14 bases in between. CDR3 loop: CAISEVPGRNYEQYF. In nucleotides, the CDR3 is TGTGCCATCAGTGAGGTGCCCGGCAGAAACTACGAGCAGTACTTC.

This clonotype was found a few times. J is TRBJ2-1 and V is TRBV20-1, with D possibly being TRBD2 (6 bases). Germline loops: CDR1 DFQATT, CDR2 SNEGSKA (reference sequence). The CDR3 totals 18 residues. Between the trimmed V and J ends, which lost 2 bases and 4 bases, there was a span of 24 bases. DNA of the CDR3: TGCAGTGCTAGAATTCAAGCCCGGGCGGGACCTCTATACAATGAGCAGTTCTTC. Its protein is CSARIQARAGPLYNEQFF.

The V gene is TRBV10-3, the J gene TRBJ2-7; 8 nucleotides match TRBD1. The trim removed 3 bases at V and 3 bases at J, leaving 10 bases unmatched. Germline V CDR1 and CDR2: ENHRY, SYGVKD. The CDR3 contains 16 residues. Here the CDR3 reads CAISDPGQGVLYEQYF. The CDR3 region has the DNA TGTGCCATCAGTGACCCCGGACAGGGAGTACTCTACGAGCAGTACTTC.

The table lists this clonotype with many counts. The V gene is TRBV27, the J gene TRBJ2-5; D may match TRBD1 or TRBD2 (6 bases each). The length of the CDR3 is 13 residues. Per the germline V gene, CDR1 is MNHEY and CDR2 is SMNVEV (reference sequence). V was shortened by 5 bases and J by 1 base, with 8 bases between the two germline ends. CDR3 bases: TGTGCCAGCAGTCCGGGGGCCCAAGAGACCCAGTACTTC. Translated, it gives CASSPGAQETQYF.

This clonotype was observed many times. The chain joins TRBV7-8 to TRBJ2-1, with D perhaps being TRBD1 or TRBD2 (5 bases each). Per germline, CDR1 SGHVS and CDR2 FQNEAQ. Between the trimmed V and J ends, which lost 5 bases and 8 bases, there was a span of 19 bases. The CDR3 is 15 amino acids. The CDR3 is CASSLGPHPTDEQFF. The CDR3 DNA reads as TGTGCCAGCAGCCTGGGACCTCATCCTACCGATGAGCAGTTCTTC.

This clonotype was counted only a few times. The chain carries TRBV4-1 and TRBJ2-1, with a weak D call TRBD1 (5 bases). V dropped 3 bases and J dropped 5 bases, with 17 bases sitting between them. This CDR3 contains 16 residues. CDR1 MGHRA and CDR2 YSYEKL come from the germline V gene. The CDR3 nucleotides are TGCGCCAGCAGCCAGCAGGGATCAGCTTTAGACAATGAGCAGTTCTTC. It is translated as CASSQQGSALDNEQFF.

This clonotype was recorded many times. The chain combines TRBV2 with TRBJ1-5; possible D gene TRBD1, 6 bases. Germline CDR1 is SNHLY and CDR2 is FYNNEI. Trimming removed 7 bases from V and 0 bases from J, with 10 bases in between. The CDR3 contains 14 residues. CDR3 coding DNA: TGTGCCAGCAAGGCAGGGGATAGCAATCAGCCCCAGCATTTT. It is translated as CASKAGDSNQPQHF.

About this clonotype: It may be a read error: a sequence one base away is much more abundant. The rearrangement links TRBV7-2 to TRBJ2-7, with 7 bases lining up with TRBD1. The V segment lost 3 bases and the J segment 5 bases; nucleotides outside the gene matches: 7. CDR1 SGHTA and CDR2 FQGNSA come from the germline V gene. The CDR3 consists of 14 residues. CDR3 loop: CASSFWDRAHEQYF. The DNA for the CDR3 is TGTGCCAGCAGCTTTTGGGACAGAGCCCACGAGCAGTACTTC. The full variable domain, rest sourced from reference TRBV7-2 and TRBJ2-7, is GAGVSQSPSNKVTEKGKDVELRCDPISGHTALYWYRQSLGQGLEFLIYFQGNSAPDKSGLPSDRFSAERTGGSVSTLTIQRTQQEDSAVYLCASSFWDRAHEQYFGPGTRLTVT.

This clonotype appeared many times. The chain combines TRBV12-5 with TRBJ1-5; D call uncertain. CDR3 length equals 12 residues. Germline loops: CDR1 LGHNT, CDR2 FRNRAP. Deletions cut 1 base from V and 5 bases from J, with 3 bases between. This CDR3 reads CASGLDDQPQHF. The CDR3 DNA reads as TGTGCTAGTGGTTTGGATGATCAGCCCCAGCATTTT.

Ten or more counts support this clonotype. V gene TRBV12-3 or TRBV12-4 combines with J gene TRBJ2-4; D is tentatively TRBD1 or TRBD2 (5 bases each). This CDR3 comprises 15 residues. V was trimmed by 1 base and J by 3 bases, leaving 10 bases between them. As DNA, the CDR3 is TGTGCCAGCAGTTTAGGGGGGATGGGCAAAAACATTCAGTACTTC. This codes for CASSLGGMGKNIQYF.

This clonotype appeared many times. The J gene is TRBJ1-1, the V gene TRBV6-5; D is unclear. Trimming cost V 2 bases and J 0 bases, with 4 bases left between them. The germline gives CDR1 MNHEY, CDR2 SVGAGI. This CDR3 is built from 13 residues. The CDR3: CASSYEVNTEAFF. Here the CDR3 DNA reads TGTGCCAGCAGTTACGAGGTGAACACTGAAGCTTTCTTT.

As regards this clonotype: This sequence may be a read error, since a much larger clone differs from it by one base. The gene calls are TRBV6-2 or TRBV6-3 and TRBJ2-7; 10 nucleotides align to TRBD2. Germline assignment: CDR1 MNHEY and CDR2 SVGEGT. CDR3 length equals 13 residues. The J segment lost 3 bases and the V segment lost 8 bases, leaving 4 bases of the junction unmatched. The DNA of the CDR3 is TGTGCCAGCGCTGCTAGCGGGAGCTACGAGCAGTACGTC. This sequence encodes CASAASGSYEQYV.

This clonotype was observed at least ten times. The chain recombines TRBV7-2 with TRBJ2-4, with D possibly TRBD2 on 5 matching bases. CDR1 is SGHTA and CDR2 is FQGNSA in the germline V gene. With 1 base removed from V and 0 bases from J, the gap between germline ends came to 13 bases. The CDR3 totals 17 residues. In DNA form, the CDR3 reads TGTGCCAGCAGCTTAGGTTCAGCGGCTCTAGCCAAAAACATTCAGTACTTC. Encoded protein: CASSLGSAALAKNIQYF.

Note on this clonotype: The junction does not match germline at one end; this may be a read error. The J gene is TRBJ2-7, the V gene TRBV10-3, with a weak D call TRBD2 (5 bases). Per germline, CDR1 ENHRY and CDR2 SYGVKD. The CDR3 loop spans 14 amino acids. CDR3 bases: TGTGCCATCAGTGGGGAGCCCAACTCCTACGAGCAGCACTTC. The encoded protein is CAISGEPNSYEQHF.

The table lists this clonotype with many counts. J is TRBJ2-3 and V is TRBV5-5; 11 nucleotides match TRBD2. The V and J ends lost 2 bases and 0 bases, in that order; junction bases with no gene match: 5. The CDR3 has 17 amino acids. Germline V gene data show CDR1 as SGHKS and CDR2 as YYEKEE (reference sequence). CDR3 amino acids: CASSLHWTSGSTDTQYF. In DNA, the CDR3 is TGTGCCAGCAGCTTACACTGGACTAGCGGGAGCACAGATACGCAGTATTTT. Drawing the rest from reference TRBV5-5 and TRBJ2-3, the complete variable domain is DAGVTQSPTHLIKTRGQQVTLRCSPISGHKSVSWYQQVLGQGPQFIFQYYEKEERGRGNFPDRFSARQFPNYSSELNVNALLLGDSALYLCASSLHWTSGSTDTQYFGPGTRLTVL.

The table lists this clonotype with a few counts. The gene calls are TRBV6-2 or TRBV6-3 and TRBJ2-5, with D perhaps matching TRBD1 or TRBD2 (6 bases each). CDR3 length equals 14 residues. The ends were cut back, 5 bases at V and 5 bases at J, with 15 bases in the middle. Germline V lookup: CDR1 MNHEY, CDR2 SVGEGT. The CDR3 nucleotides are TGTGCCAGCAGTCGAACAACGGGGGCGGAGACCCAGTACTTC. Translated: CASSRTTGAETQYF.